The rows below give T cell receptor beta chains drawn from one sample of a study of blood T cell repertoires in COVID-19. TCRdb keeps only in-frame clones here, not all; method: immunoSEQ multiplex PCR. The sample has roughly 350,000 clones; around nine tenths are singletons. The sequencing input was peripheral blood. The receptors derive from a woman aged 18-29 years who had recovered from COVID-19. Each CDR3 is given with its conserved first and last residue. D genes are given only for firm matches. The listing skips clone size in some rows; elsewhere it reads once, few, many or a size class.

v_call,clone_size,j_call,d_call,cdr3_nt,cdr3_aa
TRBV7-2,NA,TRBJ1-4,NA,TGTGCCAGCGGCAGGGCCGGAAAACTGTTTTTT,CASGRAGKLFF
TRBV5-1,NA,TRBJ1-2,TRBD1,TGCGCCAGCGCCGACCTCGGGACAGGGGGCTTCGATGGCTACACCTTC,CASADLGTGGFDGYTF
TRBV13,NA,TRBJ2-3,NA,TGTGCCAGCAGCTCAACCGGACTTAGCACAGATACGCAGTATTTT,CASSSTGLSTDTQYF
TRBV11-2,NA,TRBJ1-4,NA,TGTGCCAGCAGTCGAGGTGCCCCTGAAAAACTGTTTTTT,CASSRGAPEKLFF
TRBV28,NA,TRBJ2-2,TRBD1,TGTGCCAGCAGGGACAGGGTATACACCGGGGAGCTGTTTTTT,CASRDRVYTGELFF
TRBV11-3,NA,TRBJ2-5,TRBD1,TGTGCCAGCACGACAGGGTTTGGGGAGACCCAGTACTTC,CASTTGFGETQYF
TRBV24-1,NA,TRBJ1-5,NA,TGTGCCACCAGTGAATCAGGGGAAGAACAGCCCCAGCATTTT,CATSESGEEQPQHF
TRBV5-1,NA,TRBJ2-5,TRBD2,TGCGCCAGCAGCTTCGGGACTAGCGGGAGGGAGACCCAGTACTTC,CASSFGTSGRETQYF
TRBV27,NA,TRBJ2-1,NA,TGTGCCAGCAGTTTATCGATTTACGGGTACAATGAGCAGTTCTTC,CASSLSIYGYNEQFF
TRBV27,NA,TRBJ1-5,NA,TGTGCCAGCAGACACAGGGCTAGCAATCAGCCCCAGCATTTT,CASRHRASNQPQHF
TRBV7-7,NA,TRBJ2-3,NA,TGTGCCAGCAGCCCAAGCCGGGCGGGTACGCAGTATTTT,CASSPSRAGTQYF
TRBV28,NA,TRBJ2-2,TRBD1,TGTGCCAGCAGTTTCTCAGGGACAGGGGTGCCCGGGGAGCTGTTTTTT,CASSFSGTGVPGELFF
TRBV11-2,NA,TRBJ2-3,NA,TGTGCCAGCAGCAGGAGCGGTGGAGCCCACACAGATACGCAGTATTTT,CASSRSGGAHTDTQYF
TRBV10-1,NA,TRBJ2-2,TRBD2,TGCGCCAGCAGTGACCTAGCGGGAGGACCCACCGGGGAGCTGTTTTTT,CASSDLAGGPTGELFF
TRBV30,NA,TRBJ1-2,TRBD1,TGTGCCTGGAGTGTCTCTGGGACAGGGGGAGGAGGCTACACCTTC,CAWSVSGTGGGGYTF
TRBV2,NA,TRBJ2-3,TRBD2,TGTGCCAGCAGTGAAACTAGCGGGGGGATAACCACAGATACGCAGTATTTT,CASSETSGGITTDTQYF
TRBV15,NA,TRBJ1-2,NA,TGTGCCACTAGGGAGGGGCAGTTGAACTATGGCTACACCTTC,CATREGQLNYGYTF
TRBV5-1,NA,TRBJ1-4,NA,TGCGCCAGCACGGAGGCAGGGAGGGAAAAACTGTTTTTT,CASTEAGREKLFF
TRBV5-6,NA,TRBJ2-5,TRBD1,TGTGCCAGCAGCTCACAGGGGCCAGAGACCCAGTACTTC,CASSSQGPETQYF
TRBV10-1,once,TRBJ2-1,TRBD1,TGCGCCAGCAGCAGGGACAGAAACAATGAGCAGTTCTTC,CASSRDRNNEQFF
TRBV30,NA,TRBJ2-3,NA,TGTGCCTGGAGTTGGGCGGGGCCTAGCACAGATACGCAGTATTTT,CAWSWAGPSTDTQYF
TRBV30,NA,TRBJ1-2,NA,TGTGCCTGGAGTGTACGAGGCAGCTCAAACTATGGCTACACCTTC,CAWSVRGSSNYGYTF
TRBV7-9,NA,TRBJ2-1,TRBD2,TGTGCCAGCAGCTTAACCGGACTAGCGGGCCACAATGAGCAGTTCTTC,CASSLTGLAGHNEQFF
TRBV30,NA,TRBJ1-5,NA,TGTGCCTGGAGGCAGTACAATCAGCCCCAGCATTTT,CAWRQYNQPQHF
TRBV4-3,NA,TRBJ2-2,NA,TGCGCCAGCAGCCAAGACCCGATCTCTATTCGTAGTTCGGGGGAGCTGTTTTTT,CASSQDPISIRSSGELFF
TRBV6-4,NA,TRBJ2-1,NA,TGTGCCAGCAGCCCACTTTCTAGCGTAGATGAGCAGTTCTTC,CASSPLSSVDEQFF
TRBV4-3,NA,TRBJ2-2,TRBD2,TGCGCCAGCAGCCAAGCCCCCCCTAGCGGGAGTTATACCGGGGAGCTGTTTTTT,CASSQAPPSGSYTGELFF
TRBV5-4,NA,TRBJ1-1,NA,TGTGCCAGCAGCTTATTCCCCCCGGAGGAGGGCGACACTGAAGCTTTCTTT,CASSLFPPEEGDTEAFF
TRBV28,NA,TRBJ1-2,NA,TGTGCCAGCAGTTTAATCCAGGGGCCTGTCTATGGCTACACCTTC,CASSLIQGPVYGYTF
TRBV5-4,NA,TRBJ2-3,NA,TGTGCCAGCAGCGTGCGGGACTTTGCAGATACGCAGTATTTT,CASSVRDFADTQYF
TRBV10-3,few,TRBJ1-4,TRBD1,TGTGCCATCAGTGAACGACAGGGAGGTGAAAAACTGTTTTTT,CAISERQGGEKLFF
TRBV27,NA,TRBJ2-1,NA,TGTGCCAGCAGCGTAGCGATGGGCTCCTACAATGAGCAGTTCTTC,CASSVAMGSYNEQFF
TRBV11-3,NA,TRBJ1-1,NA,TGTGCCAGCAGCTTAGAATTTTTGGACAATACCCCCGAAGCTTTCTTT,CASSLEFLDNTPEAFF
TRBV4-3,NA,TRBJ2-4,NA,TGCGCCAGCAGCCAAGAGAGGTGGGTGAGGGAGGCCAAAAACATTCAGTACTTC,CASSQERWVREAKNIQYF